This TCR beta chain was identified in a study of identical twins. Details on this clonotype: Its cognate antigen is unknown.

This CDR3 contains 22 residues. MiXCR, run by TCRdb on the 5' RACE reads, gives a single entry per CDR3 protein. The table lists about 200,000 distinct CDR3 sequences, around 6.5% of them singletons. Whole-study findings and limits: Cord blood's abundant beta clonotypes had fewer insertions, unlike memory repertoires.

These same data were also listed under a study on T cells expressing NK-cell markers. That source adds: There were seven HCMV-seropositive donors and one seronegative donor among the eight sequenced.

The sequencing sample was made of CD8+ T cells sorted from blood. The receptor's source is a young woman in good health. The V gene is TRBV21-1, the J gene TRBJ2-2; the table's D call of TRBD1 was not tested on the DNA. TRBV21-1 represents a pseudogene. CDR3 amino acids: CASSQPGQSVTGTRTNTGELFF. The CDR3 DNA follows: TGTGCCAGCAGTCAACCCGGGCAAAGCGTTACCGGGACACGCACGAACACCGGGGAGCTGTTTTTT.